A selection of T cell receptor beta chains follows, all from one sample in a study of blood T cells in healthy people across ages. TCRdb redid the calling of the 5' RACE reads with MiXCR, one entry per CDR3 protein. The sample carries about 1.8 million distinct CDR3 sequences, around half recorded once. The sequencing input was blood. Source of these receptors: a woman aged 40 to 55 in good health. The CDR3 runs from the conserved cysteine through the conserved F or W. The D gene is left open where the match is weak. Clone size, where shown, is once, few, many, or a class for clones that have expanded.

TRBD2	TRBV7-9	few	TRBJ2-7	TGTGCCAGCAGCCGAGGACTAGCGGTTTACGAGCAGTACTTC	CASSRGLAVYEQYF
NA	TRBV11-3	NA	TRBJ2-6	TGTGCCAGCAGCCCCGGCGCGGTCGCACCCGACTCTGGGGCCAACGTCCTGACTTTC	CASSPGAVAPDSGANVLTF
TRBD1	TRBV29-1	NA	TRBJ1-2	TGCAGCGTTGAGGGGACAGACTATGGCTACACCTTC	CSVEGTDYGYTF
NA	TRBV29-1	few	TRBJ1-2	TGCAGCGTTGTAGTGGGGGGGCGATTGCATGGCTACACCTTC	CSVVVGGRLHGYTF
TRBD1	TRBV5-1	few	TRBJ1-4	TGCGCCAGCAGCCCTACAGGGGACGTAGGGAAACTGTTTTTT	CASSPTGDVGKLFF
TRBD1	TRBV6-2/TRBV6-3	once	TRBJ1-5	TGTGCCAGCAGATCAGGGGGAGTTGACAATCAGCCCCAGCATTTT	CASRSGGVDNQPQHF
NA	TRBV7-2	few	TRBJ2-5	TGTGCCAGCAGCGGGAGGGGGGTAGAGACCCAGTACTTC	CASSGRGVETQYF
TRBD2	TRBV12-3/TRBV12-4	once	TRBJ2-3	TGTGCCAGCAGGACTAGCTCCACAGATACGCTGTATTTT	CASRTSSTDTLYF
TRBD1	TRBV3-1	NA	TRBJ2-1	TGTGCCAGCAGCCAAACTGACAGGGGACGGAAGACCCAGTTCTTC	CASSQTDRGRKTQFF
NA	TRBV11-2	NA	TRBJ2-1	TGTGCCAGCAGCTTACTTTTTTACAATGAGCAGTTCTTC	CASSLLFYNEQFF
TRBD1	TRBV7-4	few	TRBJ2-4	TGTGCCAGCAGCTGCTCAACCTCGGGACAGGGGTGCGGCATTCAGTACTTC	CASSCSTSGQGCGIQYF
NA	TRBV5-5	few	TRBJ2-5	TGTGCCAGCAGCCGGATTGGAGGAGGGGAGACCCAGTACTTC	CASSRIGGGETQYF
NA	TRBV28	NA	TRBJ2-5	TGTGCCAGCTCCCAATGGGGGTTTGGGAAGACCCAGTACTTC	CASSQWGFGKTQYF
NA	TRBV4-2	NA	TRBJ2-1	TGTGCCAGCAGCCAAGATCAGGGGCCCTTGCAGTTCTTC	CASSQDQGPLQFF
TRBD1	TRBV25-1	NA	TRBJ2-7	TGTGCCAGCAGTGTAACGAGGGGGTCCGGGACAGGGGCTAATGAGCAGTACTTC	CASSVTRGSGTGANEQYF
NA	TRBV10-3	NA	TRBJ1-5	TGTGCCATCAGTGCTTCGGGCTCGGGCAATCAGCCCCAGCATTTT	CAISASGSGNQPQHF